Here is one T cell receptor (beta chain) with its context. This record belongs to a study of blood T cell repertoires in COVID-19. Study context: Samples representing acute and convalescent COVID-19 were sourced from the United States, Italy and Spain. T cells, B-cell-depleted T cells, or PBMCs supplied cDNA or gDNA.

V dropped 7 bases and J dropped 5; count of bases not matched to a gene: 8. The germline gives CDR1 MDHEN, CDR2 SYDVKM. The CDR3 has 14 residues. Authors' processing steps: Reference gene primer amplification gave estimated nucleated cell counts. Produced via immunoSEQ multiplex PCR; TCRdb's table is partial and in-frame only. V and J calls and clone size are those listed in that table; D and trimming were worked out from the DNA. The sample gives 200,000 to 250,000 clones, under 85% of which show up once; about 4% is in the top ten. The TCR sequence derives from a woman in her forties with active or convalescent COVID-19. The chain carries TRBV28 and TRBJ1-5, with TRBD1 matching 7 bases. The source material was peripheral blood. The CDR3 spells CASTPDRNDQPQHF. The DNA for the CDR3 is TGTGCCAGCACCCCGGACAGGAACGATCAGCCCCAGCATTTT.